This T cell receptor beta chain was sequenced during a study of T cell responses to AZD1222 COVID-19 vaccine. Study-wide results and limits: Seropositive status at baseline applied to only 6 or 7 AZD1222 recipients. Unmutated variant regions are reportedly targeted by nearly half of spike-specific TCRs.

Measured with immunoSEQ multiplex PCR; TCRdb has only the in-frame clones, and not every one. The table shows 68,000 or so clones, with about nine tenths occurring only once. Concerning this clone: The antigen is not known.

Sequences were derived from peripheral blood, sampled on day 0 of AZD1222 vaccination. The sequence derives from an adult in good health.

The CDR3 reads CASSQDWGEGDEQFF. The CDR3 bases are TGTGCCAGCAGCCAAGATTGGGGGGAAGGCGATGAGCAGTTCTTC. V gene TRBV3-1 (or the pseudogene TRBV3-2) combines with J gene TRBJ2-1, with a weak D call TRBD2 (6 bases). Germline CDR1 reads LGHDT; CDR2 reads YNNKEL (reference sequence). V lost 0 bases to trimming and J lost 8 bases, with 14 bases between them. The CDR3 is 15 amino acids.